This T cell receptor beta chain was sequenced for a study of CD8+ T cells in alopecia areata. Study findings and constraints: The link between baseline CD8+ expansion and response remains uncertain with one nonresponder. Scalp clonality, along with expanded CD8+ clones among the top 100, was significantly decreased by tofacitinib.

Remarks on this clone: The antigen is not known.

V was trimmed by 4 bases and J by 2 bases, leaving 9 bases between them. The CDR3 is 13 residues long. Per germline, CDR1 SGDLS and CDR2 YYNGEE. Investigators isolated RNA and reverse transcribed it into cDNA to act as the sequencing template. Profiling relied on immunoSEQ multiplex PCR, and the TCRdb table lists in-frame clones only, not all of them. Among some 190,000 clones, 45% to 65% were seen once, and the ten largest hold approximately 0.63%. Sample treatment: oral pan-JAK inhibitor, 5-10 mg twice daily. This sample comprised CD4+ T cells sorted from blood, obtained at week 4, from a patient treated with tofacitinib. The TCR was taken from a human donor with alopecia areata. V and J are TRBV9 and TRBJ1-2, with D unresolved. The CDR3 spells CASSIRSNYGYTF. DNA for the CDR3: TGTGCCAGCAGCATACGATCAAACTATGGCTACACCTTC.